The present T cell receptor beta chain was sequenced within a study of OX40 agonist ivuxolimab in advanced cancers. Sequencing used immunoSEQ multiplex PCR; TCRdb keeps in-frame clones, though not all of them. The sample includes 80,000 or so clones, 90% to 95% seen only once; the top ten take about 0.32%. The TCR sequence derives from an adult with an advanced solid tumor such as melanoma, head and neck, liver or kidney cancer. The sequences come from CD4+ or CD8+ T cells sorted from blood, collected in a trial of the OX40 agonist ivuxolimab.

CDR3 in amino acids: CASSGPQETQYF. The DNA of the CDR3 is TGTGCCAGCAGCGGGCCCCAAGAGACCCAGTACTTC. The rearrangement links TRBV6-6 to TRBJ2-5; D ambiguous. CDR3 length equals 12 residues. V lost 6 bases to trimming and J lost 1 base, with 6 bases between them. CDR1 and CDR2 from the germline V gene are MNHNY and SVGAGI (reference sequence).